The 2 T cell receptor beta chains below come from one sample, sequenced in a study of blood T cell repertoires in COVID-19. Only in-frame clones appear in the TCRdb table, and some are missing; sequencing was by immunoSEQ multiplex PCR. The sample records some 250,000 clones, around 82% being singletons. The specimen was peripheral blood. These receptor sequences come from a woman younger than 35 with acute or convalescent COVID-19.

The V and J genes are TRBV6-5 and TRBJ1-6; no clear D gene. The CDR3 has 13 amino acids. The germline V gene has CDR1 MNHEY and CDR2 SVGAGI. V shed 0 bases and J shed 15 bases, with 12 bases lying between them. CDR3 DNA: TGTGCCAGCAGTTACTCGCGGGAAAGGGTCCTCCACTTT. Its protein is CASSYSRERVLHF.

This chain connects TRBV30 to TRBJ2-2; D call uncertain. Germline assignment: CDR1 GTSNPN and CDR2 SVGIG (reference sequence). The CDR3 consists of 15 residues. Trimming removed 2 bases from V and 7 bases from J, with 17 bases in between. CDR3 nucleotide sequence: TGTGCCTGGAGTACCAGCTGGAGAATGAACGGGGAGCTGTTTTTT. Its protein product is CAWSTSWRMNGELFF. Together with reference TRBV30 and TRBJ2-2, the CDR3 gives the full variable domain: SQTIHQWPATLVQPVGSPLSLECTVEGTSNPNLYWYRQAAGRGLQLLFYSVGIGQISSEVPQNLSASRPQDRQFILSSKKLLLSDSGFYLCAWSTSWRMNGELFFGEGSRLTVL.